This is a list of T cell receptor beta chains from one sample in a study of long-term antiretroviral therapy in people with HIV. Clones were read by immunoSEQ multiplex PCR, and TCRdb kept only the in-frame ones, dropping some. Of roughly 15,000 clones in the sample, roughly 88% are singletons; the top ten hold 6.5% to 7.5%. Specimen: unsorted PBMCs, collected 0.4 years after starting antiretroviral therapy. These receptors were obtained from a man aged 25 to 40 with HIV. Both conserved end residues are part of each CDR3. A D gene is named only where the DNA matches it firmly. A row's size may be missing; if present it is once, few, many or a size class.

>15|TRBV7-8|TRBD2|-|TRBJ2-7
CASSLGLAGPYEQYF
TGTGCCAGCAGCTTAGGTCTAGCGGGACCCTACGAGCAGTACTTC
>15|TRBV28|TRBD2|-|TRBJ2-3
CASRLGTSGKDTQYF
TGTGCCAGCAGGTTAGGGACTAGCGGGAAAGATACGCAGTATTTT
>18|TRBV7-2|-|-|TRBJ2-7
CASSADAPRVVGTYEQYF
TGTGCCAGCAGCGCAGACGCCCCCAGGGTTGTCGGGACCTACGAGCAGTACTTC
>16|TRBV6-5|-|few|TRBJ1-2
CASSYSSGTPNYGYTF
TGTGCCAGCAGTTACTCGAGCGGGACACCAAACTATGGCTACACCTTC
>17|TRBV14|TRBD1|-|TRBJ1-5
CASSQPKTGYGNQPQHF
TGTGCCAGCAGCCAACCCAAGACAGGGTATGGCAATCAGCCCCAGCATTTT
>15|TRBV19|-|-|TRBJ1-1
CASTEAGAAYTEAFF
TGTGCCAGTACAGAAGCCGGGGCCGCTTACACTGAAGCTTTCTTT
>15|TRBV11-3|TRBD2|-|TRBJ2-1
CASSSRTSVNNEQFF
TGTGCCAGCAGCTCCCGAACTAGCGTAAACAATGAGCAGTTCTTC
>16|TRBV7-2|TRBD1|-|TRBJ1-3
CASSFWGQGQGNTIYF
TGTGCCAGCAGCTTTTGGGGACAGGGTCAAGGAAACACCATATATTTT
>15|TRBV6-1|-|few|TRBJ1-6
CASSDDSSPGSPLHF
TGTGCCAGCAGTGATGACAGCTCCCCCGGTTCACCCCTCCACTTT
>17|TRBV28|TRBD1|-|TRBJ2-2
CASRPTGGFANTGELFF
TGTGCCAGCAGGCCAACAGGGGGCTTTGCGAACACCGGGGAGCTGTTTTTT
>11|TRBV11-2|-|-|TRBJ2-2
CASTLGGELFF
TGTGCCAGCACCCTTGGCGGGGAGCTGTTTTTT
>17|TRBV13|-|-|TRBJ1-3
CASSLAGVLESGNTIYF
TGTGCCAGCAGCTTAGCAGGGGTATTGGAATCTGGAAACACCATATATTTT
>16|TRBV28|TRBD2|once|TRBJ2-4
CASSLLAGRAKNIQYF
TGTGCCAGCAGTTTGCTAGCGGGGCGCGCCAAAAACATTCAGTACTTC
>11|TRBV7-9|-|-|TRBJ1-1
CASSPRGEAFF
TGTGCCAGCAGCCCCCGTGGGGAAGCTTTCTTT
>14|TRBV19|TRBD1|few|TRBJ2-7
CASSMIQGAYEQYF
TGTGCCAGTAGTATGATCCAGGGGGCCTACGAGCAGTACTTC
>11|TRBV28|-|-|TRBJ1-1
CASRELTEAFF
TGTGCCAGCAGGGAGCTCACTGAAGCTTTCTTT
>15|TRBV6-5|-|-|TRBJ1-5
CASSYSPQPNQPQHF
TGTGCCAGCAGTTACTCACCACAGCCCAATCAGCCCCAGCATTTT
>14|TRBV11-2|-|-|TRBJ1-6
CASSFSGDNSPLHF
TGTGCCAGCAGCTTTTCAGGGGACAATTCACCCCTCCACTTT
>14|TRBV4-2|-|-|TRBJ2-7
CASSQVGGLDEQYF
TGTGCCAGCAGCCAAGTGGGGGGGCTGGACGAGCAGTACTTC
>16|TRBV4-3|TRBD1|-|TRBJ1-2
CASSQAHLTGRYGYTF
TGCGCCAGCAGCCAAGCGCACCTGACAGGGCGATATGGCTACACCTTC
>12|TRBV11-3|-|-|TRBJ2-3
CASSARRDVQYF
TGTGCCAGCAGCGCGAGACGGGATGTGCAGTATTTT
>16|TRBV4-2|-|-|TRBJ2-2
CASSQVFRGKAGELFF
TGTGCCAGCAGCCAAGTTTTCAGGGGCAAGGCCGGGGAGCTGTTTTTT
>14|TRBV18|-|-|TRBJ2-3
CASSPGKVPDTQYF
TGTGCCAGCTCACCTGGAAAGGTTCCAGATACGCAGTATTTT
>16|TRBV6-1|-|-|TRBJ1-5
CASSEAYLGGNQPQHF
TGTGCCAGCAGTGAAGCCTACCTAGGGGGCAATCAGCCCCAGCATTTT
>15|TRBV9|-|-|TRBJ2-3
CASSVVADSTDTQYF
TGTGCCAGCAGCGTAGTGGCAGACTCCACAGATACGCAGTATTTT
>14|TRBV5-6|-|once|TRBJ1-1
CASSFWGENTEAFF
TGTGCCAGCAGCTTTTGGGGGGAGAACACTGAAGCTTTCTTT
>14|TRBV11-2|-|-|TRBJ1-4
CASSLAGENEKLFF
TGTGCCAGCAGCTTAGCAGGAGAGAATGAAAAACTGTTTTTT
>14|TRBV5-1|-|-|TRBJ1-1
CASSAGLQNTEAFF
TGCGCCAGCAGCGCCGGACTCCAGAACACTGAAGCTTTCTTT
>15|TRBV4-3|-|-|TRBJ1-4
CASGPSDATNEKLFF
TGCGCCAGCGGTCCCTCCGATGCAACTAATGAAAAACTGTTTTTT
>17|TRBV11-3|TRBD2|-|TRBJ2-3
CASSFGLAGTSTDTQYF
TGTGCCAGCAGCTTTGGACTAGCGGGGACTAGCACAGATACGCAGTATTTT
>15|TRBV15|-|once|TRBJ1-5
CATSQGRRDNQPQHF
TGTGCCACCAGCCAAGGCAGGAGAGACAATCAGCCCCAGCATTTT
>16|TRBV28|-|-|TRBJ2-7
CASSLLRTDNSYEQYF
TGTGCCAGCAGTTTACTCAGGACAGATAACTCCTACGAGCAGTACTTC
>17|TRBV15|TRBD2|-|TRBJ2-7
CATSREVPSGGTYEQYF
TGTGCCACCAGCAGAGAAGTTCCTAGCGGGGGTACCTACGAGCAGTACTTC
>16|TRBV9|TRBD2|-|TRBJ2-2
CASSPWTSGETGELFF
TGTGCCAGCAGCCCCTGGACTAGCGGGGAGACCGGGGAGCTGTTTTTT
>18|TRBV9|TRBD1|-|TRBJ1-1
CASSDTGTGGPWGPEAFF
TGTGCCAGCAGCGACACCGGGACAGGGGGCCCCTGGGGGCCTGAAGCTTTCTTT
>16|TRBV5-1|TRBD2|-|TRBJ2-3
CASSFSGGGAPDTQYF
TGCGCCAGCAGCTTCTCGGGCGGGGGGGCCCCAGATACGCAGTATTTT
>15|TRBV2|TRBD1|-|TRBJ2-2
CASSGPTGSAGELFF
TGTGCCAGCAGTGGACCGACAGGGTCAGCCGGGGAGCTGTTTTTT
>12|TRBV14|-|few|TRBJ2-7
CASSQVRYEQYF
TGTGCCAGCAGCCAAGTACGGTACGAGCAGTACTTC
>13|TRBV28|-|once|TRBJ2-2
CASSLVSTGELFF
TGTGCCAGCAGTTTAGTCAGCACCGGGGAGCTGTTTTTT
>13|TRBV11-3|-|-|TRBJ1-1
CASSFSGAAEAFF
TGTGCCAGCAGCTTTAGTGGGGCGGCTGAAGCTTTCTTT
>13|TRBV29-1|-|-|TRBJ1-6
CSASQGYNSPLHF
TGCAGCGCATCACAGGGTTACAATTCACCCCTCCACTTT
>13|TRBV6-6|-|-|TRBJ2-2
CASSYSHGGELFF
TGTGCCAGCAGTTACTCGCATGGCGGGGAGCTGTTTTTT
>15|TRBV11-2|-|-|TRBJ2-4
CASSPTGRGTDIQYF
TGTGCCAGCAGCCCCACGGGCAGGGGTACAGACATTCAGTACTTC
>15|TRBV27|TRBD1|-|TRBJ2-2
CASSLGTDDTGELFF
TGTGCCAGCAGTTTAGGGACAGACGACACCGGGGAGCTGTTTTTT
>17|TRBV21-1|-|-|TRBJ2-7
CASSKPSLWTAYWEQYF
TGTGCCAGCAGCAAACCTTCACTGTGGACAGCCTACTGGGAGCAGTACTTC
>15|TRBV18|-|-|TRBJ1-2
CASSPGTQEIYGYTF
TGTGCCAGCTCACCCGGGACACAGGAGATCTATGGCTACACCTTC
>12|TRBV4-1|-|-|TRBJ2-5
CASSRSQETQYF
TGCGCCAGCAGCCGGAGTCAAGAGACCCAGTACTTC
>15|TRBV30|TRBD1|-|TRBJ1-2
CAWSVLRQGSNGYTF
TGTGCCTGGAGTGTACTAAGACAGGGAAGCAATGGCTACACCTTC
>15|TRBV29-1|TRBD2|-|TRBJ2-2
CSVEPGTSGDGELFF
TGCAGCGTTGAACCCGGGACTAGCGGGGACGGGGAGCTGTTTTTT
>14|TRBV4-3|-|-|TRBJ2-3
CASSQEGGTDTQYF
TGCGCCAGCAGCCAAGAGGGGGGTACCGATACGCAGTATTTT
>16|TRBV4-2|TRBD1|-|TRBJ2-2
CASSQEGTGNTGELFF
TGTGCCAGCAGCCAAGAGGGGACAGGGAACACCGGGGAGCTGTTTTTT
>11|TRBV7-9|-|-|TRBJ2-7
CASSLLREQYF
TGTGCCAGCAGCCTGCTCCGCGAGCAGTACTTC
>13|TRBV2|-|once|TRBJ1-2
CASSEGMNYGYTF
TGTGCCAGCAGTGAGGGGATGAACTATGGCTACACCTTC
>15|TRBV2|-|-|TRBJ2-7
CASSGYGQSSYEQYF
TGTGCCAGCAGTGGTTATGGACAGTCCTCCTACGAGCAGTACTTC
>15|TRBV7-8|-|-|TRBJ1-1
CASSPQGRMNTEAFF
TGTGCCAGCAGCCCTCAGGGGAGAATGAACACTGAAGCTTTCTTT
>14|TRBV18|-|-|TRBJ1-2
CASSPPGGIDGYTF
TGTGCCAGCTCACCACCGGGGGGCATTGATGGCTACACCTTC
>14|TRBV15|-|-|TRBJ2-3
CATSRGEGTDTQYF
TGTGCCACCAGCAGAGGTGAGGGCACAGATACGCAGTATTTT
>12|TRBV28|TRBD1|-|TRBJ2-5
CATGQLQETQYF
TGTGCCACGGGACAGTTACAAGAGACCCAGTACTTC
>15|TRBV30|TRBD2|-|TRBJ2-1
CAWSHASGGRAEQFF
TGTGCCTGGAGCCATGCTAGCGGGGGGCGTGCTGAGCAGTTCTTC